These 27 T cell receptor beta chains came from one sample sequenced in a study of beta chain features in type 1 diabetes. cDNA synthesis used the whole RNA isolate, giving expressed TCRB sequences. Sequencing used immunoSEQ multiplex PCR; TCRdb keeps in-frame clones, though not all of them. Of 900,000 or so clones in the sample, 15% to 20% were seen once. The sample consisted of naive CD4+ T cells from blood. All receptors come from a woman aged 18-29 years in good health.

This clone has just a few counts. The chain recombines TRBV14 with TRBJ2-3; maybe TRBD1 (5 bases). Germline CDR1 SGHDN, CDR2 FVKESK. CDR3 size: 15 residues. Deletions cut 2 bases from V and 3 bases from J, with 12 bases between. The CDR3 bases are TGTGCCAGCAGCCAACTAGGGGAAGGGACAGATACGCAGTATTTT. Its translation is CASSQLGEGTDTQYF.

Only a few counts were recorded for this clone. V is TRBV7-9 and J is TRBJ2-1; unclear D gene. The germline CDR1 and CDR2 sequences are SEHNR and FQNEAQ (reference sequence). This CDR3 region has 15 residues. V was clipped by 5 bases and J by 6 bases, with 17 bases between them. The CDR3: CASSRRISERNEQFF. CDR3 DNA sequence: TGTGCCAGCAGCCGCCGGATTTCTGAGCGCAATGAGCAGTTCTTC.

This clone has only a few counts. The V and J genes are TRBV21-1 and TRBJ2-7; TRBD1 was called by the table and not checked on the DNA. TRBV21-1 is a listed pseudogene. The CDR3 has 14 residues. CDR3 sequence (DNA): TGTGCCAGCAGCAAGATTTCAGGGGGGCACGAGCAGTACTTC. It is translated as CASSKISGGHEQYF.

CDR3 in amino acids: CASSPAGQSNYGYTF. The CDR3 nucleotides read TGTGCCAGCAGTCCCGCGGGACAGAGTAACTATGGCTACACCTTC. This rearrangement joins TRBV27 to TRBJ1-2, with TRBD1 identical over 7 bases. The V gene's germline CDR1 is MNHEY and CDR2 SMNVEV (reference sequence). With 5 bases clipped from V and 1 base from J, the junction kept 7 bases outside the gene matches. This CDR3 region has 15 residues.

This chain uses TRBV7-9 with TRBJ2-1; 7 nucleotides agree with TRBD1. J lost 3 bases, V lost 5 bases, and 10 bases had no gene match. Per germline, CDR1 SEHNR and CDR2 FQNEAQ (reference sequence). The CDR3 totals 16 residues. The CDR3 loop reads CASSNRQGVGYNEQFF. CDR3 sequence (DNA): TGTGCCAGCAGCAACCGGCAGGGGGTCGGCTACAATGAGCAGTTCTTC.

Only a few counts were recorded for this clone. The same CDR3 also results from other DNA sequences found in this sample. This chain joins TRBV18 and TRBJ2-4, with D hard to call. With 2 bases removed from V and 1 base from J, the gap between germline ends came to 6 bases. The CDR3 is 14 amino acids. CDR1 and CDR2 from the germline V gene are KGHSH and LQKENI. CDR3 in amino acids: CASSPSGAKNIQYF. Written as DNA, the CDR3 is TGTGCCAGCTCACCATCGGGTGCCAAAAACATTCAGTACTTC.

This sequence joins TRBV7-9 and TRBJ2-2; unclear D gene. Germline V gene data show CDR1 as SEHNR and CDR2 as FQNEAQ (reference sequence). Between the trimmed V and J ends, which lost 5 bases and 8 bases, there was a span of 6 bases. The CDR3 is made up of 11 amino acids. The CDR3 DNA follows: TGTGCCAGCAGCGAGTTTGGGGAGCTGTTTTTT. Residues: CASSEFGELFF. Complete variable domain (other parts from reference TRBV7-9 and TRBJ2-2): DTGVSQNPRHKITKRGQNVTFRCDPISEHNRLYWYRQTLGQGPEFLTYFQNEAQLEKSRLLSDRFSAERPKGSFSTLEIQRTEQGDSAMYLCASSEFGELFFGEGSRLTVL.

The chain combines TRBV7-2 with TRBJ2-7; TRBD1 matches at 8 bases. Germline V CDR1 and CDR2: SGHTA, FQGNSA. This CDR3 is 14 amino acids long. The junction had 4 bases not matched to a gene; V was cut back by 0 bases and J by 6 bases. The CDR3, as DNA: TGTGCCAGCAGCTTAGCGAGACAGGGGCCCGAGCAGTACTTC. Translation: CASSLARQGPEQYF.

The chain uses TRBV28 and TRBJ2-5; D is possibly TRBD1 or TRBD2 (5 bases each). CDR1 and CDR2 from the germline V gene are MDHEN and SYDVKM. Trimming took off 5 bases at V and 5 bases at J, with 24 bases between the two ends. The CDR3 spans 17 residues. DNA of the CDR3: TGTGCCAGCAGTCCCGTCCCCTGGCAGGGACCTCATGAGACCCAGTACTTC. Its protein is CASSPVPWQGPHETQYF.

The rearrangement joins TRBV5-6 to TRBJ1-2, with TRBD1 identical over 8 bases. V gave up 4 bases and J gave up 3 bases; unmatched junction bases: 5. The CDR3 is 14 amino acids. Germline CDR1 reads SGHDT; CDR2 reads YYEEEE. This CDR3 is CASSRDRSYYGYTF. The CDR3 nucleotides read TGTGCCAGCAGCCGGGACAGGAGTTACTATGGCTACACCTTC.

This chain uses TRBV18 with TRBJ2-2, with a weak D call TRBD1 (5 bases). The CDR3 sequence is 20 residues long. V shed 3 bases and J shed 6 bases, with 29 bases lying between them. Germline V gene sequence: CDR1 KGHSH, CDR2 LQKENI. The CDR3 region is CASSPQGSVVLRRVAGELFF. The CDR3 DNA is TGTGCCAGCTCACCGCAGGGATCAGTGGTCCTGAGACGGGTTGCCGGGGAGCTGTTTTTT.

The sample holds a few counts of this clone. The genes are TRBV7-2 and TRBJ1-2; D unclear. The CDR3 has 13 amino acids. Germline V gene data show CDR1 as SGHTA and CDR2 as FQGNSA. Trimming stripped 5 bases from V and 3 bases from J, with 10 bases between. The CDR3 nucleotides read TGTGCCAGCAGCCCGGATCAGGACTATGGCTACACCTTC. Translated: CASSPDQDYGYTF.

The chain couples TRBV4-3 to TRBJ2-1, with D hard to call. The germline V gene has CDR1 LGHNA and CDR2 YSLEER. The CDR3 is 15 residues long. Trimming took off 6 bases at V and 2 bases at J, with 14 bases between the two ends. The chain's CDR3 is CASRLPYSTYNEQFF. The DNA of the CDR3 is TGCGCCAGCAGACTACCATATTCGACCTACAATGAGCAGTTCTTC.

This clone appeared a few times. The chain has TRBV25-1 and TRBJ2-1; no firm D call. From germline, CDR1 is MGHDK and CDR2 SYGVNS. The V end lost 3 bases, the J end lost 10 bases, and 7 bases lay between the germline ends. The length of the CDR3 is 11 residues. CDR3: CASSDSREQFF. The CDR3 DNA follows: TGTGCCAGCAGTGACAGCAGGGAGCAGTTCTTC. Looking up the rest from reference TRBV25-1 and TRBJ2-1 gives the full variable domain: EADIYQTPRYLVIGTGKKITLECSQTMGHDKMYWYQQDPGMELHLIHYSYGVNSTEKGDLSSESTVSRIRTEHFPLTLESARPSHTSQYLCASSDSREQFFGPGTRLTVL.

The chain links TRBV29-1 to TRBJ2-3; 7 bases fit TRBD2. The germline V gene has CDR1 SQVTM and CDR2 ANQGSEA. The CDR3 totals 14 residues. With 4 bases clipped from V and 4 bases from J, the junction kept 8 bases outside the gene matches. In DNA form, the CDR3 reads TGCAGCGTTGTACGGAGAGCGGGACCAGATACGCAGTATTTT. This codes for CSVVRRAGPDTQYF.

The chain has TRBV25-1 and TRBJ2-2; maybe TRBD2 (5 bases). CDR1 and CDR2 (germline): MGHDK, SYGVNS. The V end lost 7 bases, the J end lost 3 bases, and 9 bases lay between the germline ends. The CDR3 consists of 13 residues. The CDR3 here is CASTPSHTGELFF. The CDR3 DNA follows: TGTGCCAGCACCCCTAGCCACACCGGGGAGCTGTTTTTT.

The CDR3 sequence: CASSLEGEGTQYF. For the CDR3, the DNA is TGTGCCAGCAGCTTAGAGGGTGAAGGGACCCAGTACTTC. The V call is TRBV7-2, the J call TRBJ2-5; D remains unclear. Trimming stripped 1 base from V and 7 bases from J, with 10 bases between. Germline lookup yields CDR1 SGHTA and CDR2 FQGNSA. This CDR3 has 13 residues.

This clone turned up a few times. This chain uses TRBV18 with TRBJ2-7; TRBD1 is a possible D gene (6 bases). CDR1 KGHSH and CDR2 LQKENI come from the germline V gene. The CDR3 sequence is 14 residues long. V was pared by 3 bases and J by 6 bases, with 15 bases between. The CDR3 DNA reads TGTGCCAGCTCACCTCGAGGACAGCCCGGCGAGCAGTACTTC. Translation gives CASSPRGQPGEQYF.

There are a few counts of this clone. This sequence joins TRBV12-5 and TRBJ2-1, with D unclear. The CDR3 extends over 15 amino acids. V shed 6 bases and J shed 4 bases, with 16 bases lying between them. CDR1 and CDR2 (germline): LGHNT, FRNRAP. The CDR3 sequence: CASGLAGSTYNEQFF. The CDR3 region has the DNA TGTGCTAGTGGCCTCGCCGGCAGCACATACAATGAGCAGTTCTTC.

The chain carries TRBV6-5 and TRBJ2-7; 7 bases are shared with TRBD1. Looked up from germline, CDR1 is MNHEY and CDR2 is SVGAGI. The CDR3 spans 13 residues. J lost 6 bases, V lost 2 bases, and 4 bases had no gene match. CDR3 sequence reads: CASSYDDRAEQYF. The CDR3 DNA reads as TGTGCCAGCAGTTACGACGACAGGGCCGAGCAGTACTTC.

This clone was seen a few times. The chain combines TRBV27 with TRBJ1-1; tentative D call: TRBD1 (5 bases). The CDR3 totals 12 residues. Germline V gene lookup returns CDR1 MNHEY and CDR2 SMNVEV (reference sequence). Trimming pared 3 bases from V and 5 bases from J, leaving 7 bases between. The CDR3 loop is CASSFQGTEAFF. CDR3 DNA: TGTGCCAGCAGTTTCCAGGGTACTGAAGCTTTCTTT.

V gene TRBV18 combines with J gene TRBJ1-2; 7 bases match TRBD1. The V segment lost 3 bases and the J segment 0 bases; nucleotides outside the gene matches: 4. The V gene's germline CDR1 is KGHSH and CDR2 LQKENI. The CDR3 length is 15 residues. CDR3 region: CASSPQTGANYGYTF. The CDR3 coding sequence is TGTGCCAGCTCACCGCAAACAGGGGCTAACTATGGCTACACCTTC. Full variable domain (missing parts from reference TRBV18 and TRBJ1-2): NAGVMQNPRHLVRRRGQEARLRCSPMKGHSHVYWYRQLPEEGLKFMVYLQKENIIDESGMPKERFSAEFPKEGPSILRIQQVVRGDSAAYFCASSPQTGANYGYTFGSGTRLTVV.

Comments on this clone: The junction and the germline gene differ at one end; a read error may be behind it. This sequence joins TRBV14 and TRBJ2-7, with D perhaps matching TRBD2 (6 bases). Germline CDR1 and CDR2: SGHDN and FVKESK. The CDR3 loop spans 12 amino acids. CDR3 protein: CASSQEVGGLLF. The CDR3 DNA sequence: TGTGCCAGCAGCCAAGAGGTCGGGGGACTCCTCTTC.

Here the CDR3 reads CASSLPRGTGGLETQYF. In nucleotides, the CDR3 is TGTGCCAGCAGCTTACCGAGGGGGACAGGGGGATTGGAGACCCAGTACTTC. This chain uses TRBV11-2 with TRBJ2-5; 11 nucleotides agree with TRBD1. V gave up 2 bases and J gave up 5 bases; unmatched junction bases: 10. This CDR3 spans 17 amino acids. Germline assignment: CDR1 SGHAT and CDR2 FQNNGV.

CDR3 DNA sequence: TGTGCCAGCAGTTTGGGTGGCTCACCTAAGCAGTTCTTC. This translates into CASSLGGSPKQFF. The rearrangement links TRBV28 to TRBJ2-1; D ambiguous. The CDR3 sequence is 13 residues long. CDR1 and CDR2 from the germline V gene are MDHEN and SYDVKM. Trimming left V 3 bases short and J 11 bases short, with 14 bases between.

The V call is TRBV28, the J call TRBJ1-1, with D possibly TRBD1 on 5 matching bases. Trimming took 3 bases from V and 8 from J, leaving 13 bases between them. The CDR3 is made up of 13 amino acids. The germline V gene has CDR1 MDHEN and CDR2 SYDVKM. CDR3 nucleotides: TGTGCCAGCAGTTTCTGGCAGGGTCCCGAAGCTTTCTTT. It codes for CASSFWQGPEAFF.

This clone has more than one count but fewer than ten. The rearrangement joins TRBV4-3 to TRBJ2-6; 8 positions agree with TRBD1. V was clipped by 2 bases and J by 4 bases; unmatched bases: 13. Germline V CDR1 and CDR2: LGHNA, YSLEER. This CDR3 comprises 19 residues. The CDR3 here is CASSQYPDRVTSGANVLTF. CDR3 nucleotide sequence: TGCGCCAGCAGCCAATATCCGGACAGGGTCACATCCGGGGCCAACGTCCTGACTTTC.